A selection of T cell receptor beta chains follows, all from one sample in a study of CD8 T cells in ankylosing spondylitis. TCRdb reprocessed the 5' RACE reads with MiXCR, giving one entry per CDR3 protein. The repertoire holds about 450,000 distinct CDR3 sequences, with more than 25% as singletons. The material sequenced was blood, either unsorted or a sorted T cell fraction (not recorded which). Receptors originate from a male donor with ankylosing spondylitis. Both conserved end residues are part of each CDR3. A D gene is named only where the DNA matches it firmly. Clone size is not always given. Where it is, it says once, few, many or a class for expanded clones.

V gene	D gene	clone size	J gene	CDR3 protein	CDR3 DNA
TRBV20-1	-	few	TRBJ1-1	CSARDRKANTEAFF	TGCAGTGCTAGAGATCGAAAAGCGAACACTGAAGCTTTCTTT
TRBV2	TRBD1	-	TRBJ2-1	CASSDRDRGSSYNEQFF	TGTGCCAGCAGTGATAGAGACAGGGGTAGCTCCTACAATGAGCAGTTCTTC
TRBV5-6	TRBD2	-	TRBJ2-3	CASSVSGRGADTQYF	TGTGCCAGCAGCGTAAGCGGGAGGGGCGCAGATACGCAGTATTTT
TRBV5-1	TRBD1	-	TRBJ2-1	CASSPRQGTYNEQFF	TGCGCCAGCAGCCCAAGACAGGGAACATACAATGAGCAGTTCTTC
TRBV2	-	-	TRBJ1-2	CASARQTLGYTF	TGTGCCAGTGCAAGACAAACCCTGGGCTACACCTTC
TRBV11-2	TRBD2	-	TRBJ2-1	CASGTTSGRRGNEQFF	TGTGCCAGCGGAACAACTAGCGGGAGGCGGGGGAATGAGCAGTTCTTC
TRBV20-1	TRBD1	-	TRBJ1-4	CSAQDDRGPGEKLFF	TGCAGTGCTCAAGATGACAGGGGGCCGGGTGAAAAACTGTTTTTT
TRBV12-3/TRBV12-4	-	few	TRBJ2-6	CASSLGRSGANVLTF	TGTGCCAGCAGTTTGGGACGCTCTGGGGCCAACGTCCTGACTTTC
TRBV5-1	-	few	TRBJ2-2	CASSAGRNTGELFF	TGCGCCAGCAGCGCGGGACGTAACACCGGGGAGCTGTTTTTT
TRBV6-1	-	few	TRBJ1-1	CASTLFENTGTEAFF	TGTGCCAGCACCCTCTTTGAGAACACGGGCACTGAAGCTTTCTTT
TRBV20-1	TRBD2	-	TRBJ2-3	CSASFSSGRWGTDTQYF	TGCAGTGCTAGCTTCAGTAGCGGGAGATGGGGCACAGATACGCAGTATTTT
TRBV6-1	TRBD2	-	TRBJ2-7	CASNKAGGGYEQYF	TGTGCCAGCAACAAAGCGGGAGGCGGTTACGAGCAGTACTTC
TRBV24-1	-	-	TRBJ2-2	CATGAIGELFF	TGTGCCACCGGTGCGATCGGGGAGCTGTTTTTT
TRBV6-1	-	-	TRBJ1-5	CASNSPRGEGFNQPQHF	TGTGCCAGCAACTCCCCGCGCGGAGAGGGGTTCAATCAGCCCCAGCATTTT
TRBV4-2	-	many	TRBJ1-1	CASSRVGDTEAFF	TGTGCCAGCAGCCGTGTAGGGGATACTGAAGCTTTCTTT
TRBV15	-	-	TRBJ2-1	CATSRDPGLDYNEQFF	TGTGCCACCAGCAGAGATCCGGGACTGGACTACAATGAGCAGTTCTTC
TRBV6-2/TRBV6-3	TRBD2	-	TRBJ2-1	CASSMAGTRTLYEQFF	TGTGCCAGCAGCATGGCCGGGACTAGGACATTGTATGAGCAGTTCTTC
TRBV6-2/TRBV6-3	TRBD2	-	TRBJ2-5	CASSYSKKSGRFQETQYF	TGTGCCAGCAGTTACTCGAAAAAAAGCGGGAGGTTCCAAGAGACCCAGTACTTC
TRBV18	-	few	TRBJ2-6	CASFVFGANVLTF	TGTGCCAGCTTTGTATTTGGGGCCAACGTCCTGACTTTC
TRBV24-1	-	-	TRBJ2-3	CATNGDTDTQYF	TGTGCCACCAATGGGGATACAGATACGCAGTATTTT
TRBV12-3/TRBV12-4	-	few	TRBJ1-6	CASSPFGVGGNSPLHF	TGTGCCAGCAGTCCATTCGGGGTGGGGGGGAATTCACCCCTCCACTTT
TRBV9	TRBD2	few	TRBJ2-7	CASSVAPLAGGGTTVIEQYF	TGTGCCAGCAGCGTAGCCCCACTAGCGGGAGGTGGTACGACCGTCATCGAGCAGTACTTC
TRBV12-3/TRBV12-4	-	few	TRBJ1-5	CASSFSRGEQPQHF	TGTGCCAGCAGTTTCTCACGGGGTGAACAGCCCCAGCATTTT
TRBV25-1	-	-	TRBJ2-1	CASRGRAYNEQFF	TGTGCCAGCAGGGGCCGCGCCTACAATGAGCAGTTCTTC
TRBV6-1	TRBD1	few	TRBJ1-1	CASRSRDRGWSEAFF	TGTGCCAGCAGGAGTCGGGACAGGGGTTGGTCTGAAGCTTTCTTT